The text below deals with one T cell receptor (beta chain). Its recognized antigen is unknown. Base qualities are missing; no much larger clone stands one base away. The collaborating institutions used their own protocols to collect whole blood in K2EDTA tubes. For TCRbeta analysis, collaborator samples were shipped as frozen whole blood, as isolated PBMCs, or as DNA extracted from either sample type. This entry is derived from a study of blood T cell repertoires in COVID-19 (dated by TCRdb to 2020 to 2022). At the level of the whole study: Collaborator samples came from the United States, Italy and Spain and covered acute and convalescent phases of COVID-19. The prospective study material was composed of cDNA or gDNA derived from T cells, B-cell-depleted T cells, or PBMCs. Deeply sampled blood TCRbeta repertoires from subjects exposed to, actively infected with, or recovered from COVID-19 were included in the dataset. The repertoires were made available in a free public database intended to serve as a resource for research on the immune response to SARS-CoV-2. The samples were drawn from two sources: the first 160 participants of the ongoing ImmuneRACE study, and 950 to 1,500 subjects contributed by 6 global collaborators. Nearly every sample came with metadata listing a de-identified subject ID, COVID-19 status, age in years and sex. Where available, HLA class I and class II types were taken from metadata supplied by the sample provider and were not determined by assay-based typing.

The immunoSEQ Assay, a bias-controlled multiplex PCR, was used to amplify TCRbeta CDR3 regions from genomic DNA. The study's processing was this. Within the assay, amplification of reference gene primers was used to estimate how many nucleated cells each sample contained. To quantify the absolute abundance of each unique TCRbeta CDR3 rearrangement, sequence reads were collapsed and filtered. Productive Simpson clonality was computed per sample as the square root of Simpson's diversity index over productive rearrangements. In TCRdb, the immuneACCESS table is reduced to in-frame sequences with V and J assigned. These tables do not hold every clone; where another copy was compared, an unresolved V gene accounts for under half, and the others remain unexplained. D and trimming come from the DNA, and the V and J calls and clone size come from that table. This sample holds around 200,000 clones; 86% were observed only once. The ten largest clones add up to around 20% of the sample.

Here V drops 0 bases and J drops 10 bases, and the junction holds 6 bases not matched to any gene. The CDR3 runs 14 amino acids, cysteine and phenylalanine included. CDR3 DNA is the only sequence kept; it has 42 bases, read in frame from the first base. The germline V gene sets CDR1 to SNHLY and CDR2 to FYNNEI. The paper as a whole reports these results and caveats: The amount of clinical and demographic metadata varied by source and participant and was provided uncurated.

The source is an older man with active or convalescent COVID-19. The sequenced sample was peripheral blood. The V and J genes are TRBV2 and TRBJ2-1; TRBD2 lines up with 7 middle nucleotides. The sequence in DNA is TGTGCCAGCAGTGAAGCGGGAGGGCCGGTAGAGCAGTTCTTC. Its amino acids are CASSEAGGPVEQFF.